The source of this T cell receptor (beta chain) is a study of tumor-infiltrating lymphocytes in primary liver carcinoma. This CDR3 spans 15 amino acids. The germline V gene has CDR1 LNHDA and CDR2 SQIVND (reference sequence). Details on this clonotype: Its antigen remains unknown. One end of the junction fails to match germline, which may point to a read error.

A constant-region primer primed TCR beta cDNA synthesis from about 0.55 ug of total RNA. Three nested multiplex PCR rounds of slightly modified ARM-PCR generated TCR beta libraries. Researchers ran the first two PCR rounds for approximately 10 cycles each with TRBV1-TRBV30 forward primers and a C-beta reverse primer. MiXCR, run by TCRdb on the multiplex PCR reads, gives a single entry per CDR3 protein. The table lists fewer than 200,000 distinct CDR3 sequences, around 85% of them singletons. Joint extraction of RNA and DNA used about 17-30 mg of bulk tissue that was unsorted. The patients carried chronic HBV infection and had received no treatment. For each tumor, five separate regions were sampled. Viable tumor cell content exceeded 80% in every tumor sample. General study findings and limits: Tumor tissue displayed a significantly greater top-250-clone fraction than blood (p = 0.039).

J is TRBJ1-1 and V is TRBV19; 7 bases map to TRBD1. The sequence came from a middle-aged man with primary liver carcinoma and hepatitis B virus infection. The sequencing input was tumor tissue from primary liver carcinoma. CDR3 region: CANSIRQGVVTEAFF. CDR3 nucleotide sequence: TGTGCCAATAGTATTCGCCAGGGGGTCGTCACTGAAGCTTTCTTT.